The sequence of this T cell receptor (beta chain) was determined in a study of Tregs in tolerant kidney transplant recipients. Across the study: CD4+CD25+CD127- cells came from approximately 3-day belatacept mixed lymphocyte reactions, some with roughly five-day graft donor restimulation. The study, taken as a whole, reports: Biological reproducibility was not directly addressed in this study. The small number of patients limits these findings pending further validation.

This table comes from immunoSEQ multiplex PCR, and its TCRdb copy is limited to in-frame clones, with some not included. Seen here are roughly 40,000 clones, less than 97% observed once, and the top ten hold 0.37%. Comment on this clone: Its target is not known.

Sequences were obtained from Tregs from blood cultured with allogeneic cells. The receptor was derived from a human donor in good health.

In DNA form, the CDR3 reads TGTGCCAGTAGTCTCCGTGGGGCCGACAGGCTGAATAATTCACCCCTCCACTTT. Translation gives CASSLRGADRLNNSPLHF. The J gene is TRBJ1-6, the V gene TRBV19, with a weak D call TRBD1 (6 bases). CDR1 is LNHDA, CDR2 SQIVND, per germline (reference sequence). V gave up 5 bases and J gave up 5 bases, with 22 bases separating them. CDR3 size: 18 residues.